The following is a T cell receptor (beta chain) sequence with its context. Antigen unknown. Trimming at V came to 1 base and at J to 14 bases, leaving 11 bases not matched to a gene. There are 14 residues in the CDR3. Germline CDR1 reads SGHVS; CDR2 reads FQNEAQ. The data were taken from a study of OX40 agonist ivuxolimab in advanced cancers. Study background: Those enrolled were 82.7% male, with a mean age of 60 years and ages from roughly 23 to 79. Study observations and caveats: The study did not work out the antigen specificity of the expanded peripheral T cells. Expanded clones belonging to CD8+ T cells outnumbered, on average, those of CD4+.

Assay used: immunoSEQ multiplex PCR; TCRdb lists only in-frame clones, some missing. The table shows about 100,000 clones, with about 89% occurring only once. Here the sequenced sample was CD4+ or CD8+ T cells sorted from blood, taken in a trial of the OX40 agonist ivuxolimab. The sequence derives from an adult with an advanced solid tumor such as melanoma, head and neck, liver or kidney cancer. The genes are TRBV7-8 and TRBJ2-1; 7 nucleotides agree with TRBD2. CDR3 loop: CASSLDRQSGNEFF. CDR3 bases: TGTGCCAGCAGCTTAGACAGACAGAGCGGGAACGAGTTCTTC.